Shown below are 4 T cell receptor beta chains from a single sample sequenced in a study of control samples from healthy donors and cancer patients. Profiling relied on immunoSEQ multiplex PCR, and the TCRdb table lists in-frame clones only, not all of them. The data show about 120,000 clones, approximately 88% seen once. Material: blood. The source is a man aged 50-60 years in good health.

The rearrangement links TRBV29-1 to TRBJ1-1, with D perhaps TRBD1 (5 bases). Trimming removed 4 bases at V and 3 bases at J, with 15 bases between. Germline V lookup: CDR1 SQVTM, CDR2 ANQGSEA. This CDR3 has 14 residues. The CDR3 DNA reads as TGCAGCGTTGTACCGAGGGGAAAGGACACTGAAGCTTTCTTT. It translates to CSVVPRGKDTEAFF.

The chain is built from TRBV5-1 and TRBJ1-2, with TRBD1 matching 7 bases. Germline V CDR1 and CDR2: SGHRS, YFSETQ. The CDR3 sequence is 13 residues long. V trimming: 4 bases; J trimming: 8 bases; junction bases outside the gene matches: 8. Here the CDR3 reads CASSPGQERGYTF. Here the CDR3 DNA reads TGCGCCAGCAGCCCCGGACAGGAACGCGGCTACACCTTC.

This clone was observed a few times. This chain links TRBV27 with TRBJ1-4, with D tentatively TRBD1 (5 bases). The CDR3 spans 15 residues. Germline V gene sequence: CDR1 MNHEY, CDR2 SMNVEV (reference sequence). The V end was cut by 6 bases, the J end by 3 bases, with 14 bases between. For the CDR3, the DNA is TGTGCCAGCAGGTCTTTGGGGGAGCCTAATGAAAAACTGTTTTTT. As protein: CASRSLGEPNEKLFF.

The chain combines TRBV2 with TRBJ2-2; 8 nucleotides align to TRBD1. This CDR3 spans 16 amino acids. J was trimmed by 4 bases and V by 2 bases; bases with no gene match: 6. Germline CDR1 and CDR2: SNHLY and FYNNEI. This chain's CDR3 is CASSERAGGSTGELFF. The CDR3 DNA is TGTGCCAGCAGTGAAAGGGCAGGGGGCAGCACCGGGGAGCTGTTTTTT.